The 32 T cell receptor beta chains below were found in one sample sequenced in a study of T cells in Graves' hyperthyroidism and ophthalmopathy. TCR beta CDR3 sequences were amplified from RNA transcripts. HTBI primers were used for first-round RT-PCR of the TCR CDR3. TCRdb itself ran the multiplex PCR reads through MiXCR, one entry per CDR3 protein. The data show approximately 360,000 distinct CDR3 sequences, around 16% seen once. The sequenced sample was blood. The receptors were sampled from a woman under 30 with Graves' hyperthyroidism that later progressed to Graves' ophthalmopathy.

This clonotype came up many times. V usage is TRBV28 and J usage is TRBJ2-1; 14 positions agree with TRBD2. Per the germline V gene, CDR1 is MDHEN and CDR2 is SYDVKM. With V trimmed by 5 bases and J by 9 bases, 3 bases remained unmatched. The CDR3 runs 14 residues. The CDR3 DNA sequence: TGTGCCAGCAGTGGACTAGCGGGAGGTAGTGAGCAGTTCTTC. Translation gives CASSGLAGGSEQFF.

At least ten counts were recorded for this clonotype. The chain combines TRBV3-1 with TRBJ1-2; D remains ambiguous. Germline V gene data show CDR1 as LGHDT and CDR2 as YNNKEL (reference sequence). V lost 6 bases and J lost 13, with 21 bases in between. The CDR3 runs 13 residues. For the CDR3, the DNA is TGTGCCAGCAGTCTATCGGACGGGCGGTTAGGCACCTTC. It is translated as CASSLSDGRLGTF.

This chain connects TRBV14 to TRBJ1-2, with D possibly matching TRBD1 (6 bases). V gave up 3 bases and J gave up 3 bases, with 11 bases separating them. Germline V gene lookup returns CDR1 SGHDN and CDR2 FVKESK. The CDR3 is 14 residues long. The CDR3 loop is CASSQFRQDYGYTF. As DNA, the CDR3 is TGTGCCAGCAGCCAGTTTAGACAGGACTATGGCTACACCTTC. Based on the CDR3 plus reference TRBV14 and TRBJ1-2, the full variable domain is EAGVTQFPSHSVIEKGQTVTLRCDPISGHDNLYWYRRVMGKEIKFLLHFVKESKQDESGMPNNRFLAERTGGTYSTLKVQPAELEDSGVYFCASSQFRQDYGYTFGSGTRLTVV.

Many counts were recorded for this clonotype. V usage is TRBV12-3 or TRBV12-4 and J usage is TRBJ2-7; perhaps TRBD1 as D (6 bases). V dropped 6 bases and J dropped 4 bases, with 10 bases sitting between them. CDR3 length equals 12 residues. The CDR3 DNA sequence: TGTGCCAGCAGAATAGGGGGATACGAGCAGTACTTC. Translation gives CASRIGGYEQYF.

Ten or more counts support this clonotype. V gene TRBV7-8 combines with J gene TRBJ1-5, with D hard to call. Germline V CDR1 and CDR2: SGHVS, FQNEAQ. This CDR3 is 16 amino acids long. V lost 0 bases and J lost 4, with 13 bases in between. CDR3 in DNA: TGTGCCAGCAGCTTAGCCCTTTGGCAGAAAAATCAGCCCCAGCATTTT. Protein sequence: CASSLALWQKNQPQHF.

The CDR3 DNA is TGCAGTGCTAGCCCTAGCGGGAGTTTGAATACGCAGTATTTT. Amino acids: CSASPSGSLNTQYF. This chain links TRBV20-1 with TRBJ2-3; 10 nucleotides line up with TRBD2. Trimming took 3 bases from V and 7 from J; bases not matched to a gene: 7. Germline V lookup: CDR1 DFQATT, CDR2 SNEGSKA (reference sequence). This CDR3 spans 14 amino acids.

This clonotype occurred many times. The V call is TRBV28, the J call TRBJ2-3; D ambiguous. The CDR3 has 12 amino acids. V was pared by 3 bases and J by 2 bases, with 3 bases between. CDR1 MDHEN and CDR2 SYDVKM come from the germline V gene. In nucleotides, the CDR3 is TGTGCCAGCAGTTTGAACACAGATACGCAGTATTTT. Its translation: CASSLNTDTQYF.

This clonotype was counted between two and nine times. This rearrangement joins TRBV10-1 to TRBJ1-6; D gene ambiguous. Germline V lookup: CDR1 WNHNN, CDR2 SYGVQD (reference sequence). There are 13 residues in the CDR3. Trimming shortened V by 3 bases and J by 8 bases, and 8 bases separated the two germline ends. The CDR3 DNA reads as TGCGCCAGCAGTGACCTACGGGATTCACCCCTCCACTTT. Its protein is CASSDLRDSPLHF.

Many counts were recorded for this clonotype. The V gene is TRBV27, the J gene TRBJ1-2, with D perhaps TRBD1 (6 bases). The CDR3 runs 13 residues. V was trimmed by 5 bases and J by 5 bases, leaving 12 bases between them. Germline CDR1 MNHEY, CDR2 SMNVEV (reference sequence). This CDR3 reads CASSPLQGYGYTF. The CDR3 DNA is TGTGCCAGCAGTCCCCTACAGGGTTATGGCTACACCTTC.

This clonotype was recorded many times. V is TRBV9 and J is TRBJ2-2, with D unclear. From germline, CDR1 is SGDLS and CDR2 YYNGEE. V shed 2 bases and J shed 5 bases, with 7 bases lying between them. CDR3 length: 13 residues. Here the CDR3 DNA reads TGTGCCAGCAGCGTCGACCAAACCGGGGAGCTGTTTTTT. Translated: CASSVDQTGELFF.

The V call is TRBV11-2, the J call TRBJ2-7, with 8 bases lining up with TRBD2. The CDR3 runs to 12 residues. Per germline, CDR1 SGHAT and CDR2 FQNNGV. V lost 8 bases to trimming and J lost 5 bases; unmatched junction nucleotides: 5. CDR3 sequence (DNA): TGTGCCAGCCGGGGGGGTTCCGACGAGCAGTACTTC. It translates to CASRGGSDEQYF.

The count of this clonotype is one. This sequence joins TRBV19 and TRBJ2-7, with D perhaps matching TRBD2 (6 bases). The CDR3 length is 14 residues. The V end was cut by 0 bases, the J end by 1 base, with 7 bases between. Germline V CDR1 and CDR2: LNHDA, SQIVND (reference sequence). The CDR3 region is CASSIDGGSYEQYF. CDR3 bases: TGTGCCAGTAGTATAGATGGGGGGTCCTACGAGCAGTACTTC.

This clonotype was detected a few times. The chain links TRBV7-9 to TRBJ1-1; weak D call: TRBD1 (6 bases). The CDR3 has 13 amino acids. Germline CDR1 SEHNR, CDR2 FQNEAQ (reference sequence). V dropped 5 bases and J dropped 4 bases, with 11 bases sitting between them. This CDR3 reads CASSPRGVTEAFF. In nucleotides, the CDR3 is TGTGCCAGCAGCCCTAGGGGGGTCACTGAAGCTTTCTTT.

This clonotype was seen many times. This chain connects TRBV6-1 to TRBJ2-5; D might be TRBD2 (8 bases). CDR1 and CDR2 (germline): MNHNS, SASEGT. V lost 6 bases and J 5 bases, leaving 25 bases between the germline ends. The CDR3 spans 17 residues. The CDR3 loop is CASRAGVSGGFQETQYF. CDR3 DNA: TGTGCCAGCAGAGCGGGAGTCTCAGGGGGTTTTCAGGAGACCCAGTACTTC.

This clonotype came up a few times. The chain joins TRBV4-3 to TRBJ1-4, with TRBD1 as a possible D gene (6 bases). The CDR3 sequence is 16 residues long. Germline V gene data show CDR1 as LGHNA and CDR2 as YSLEER. V was trimmed by 0 bases and J by 0 bases, leaving 8 bases between them. CDR3 amino acids: CASSQEGGATNEKLFF. CDR3 DNA sequence: TGCGCCAGCAGCCAAGAAGGGGGAGCAACTAATGAAAAACTGTTTTTT.

The gene calls are TRBV5-4 and TRBJ2-5, with D tentatively TRBD1 or TRBD2 (7 bases each). Germline assignment: CDR1 SGHNT and CDR2 YYREEE (reference sequence). The CDR3 covers 13 residues. Trimming took 4 bases from V and 7 from J, leaving 14 bases between them. CDR3 protein: CASSDTGEGTQYF. Written as DNA, the CDR3 is TGTGCCAGCAGCGACACAGGGGAGGGGACCCAGTACTTC.

This clonotype was observed a few times. The junction departs from the called germline gene at one end, perhaps through a read error. The rearrangement uses TRBV12-3 or TRBV12-4 and TRBJ2-1; D is unclear. The CDR3 spans 15 residues. The DNA for the CDR3 is TGTGCCAACAGTAACAATAGGCCCTTTCGCAATGAGCAGTTCTTC. Its translation is CANSNNRPFRNEQFF.

About this clonotype: A much more abundant neighbour one base away suggests this may be a read error. The chain combines TRBV4-1 with TRBJ1-6; weak D call: TRBD1 (5 bases). The CDR3 length is 16 residues. The germline CDR1 and CDR2 sequences are MGHRA and YSYEKL. The CDR3 here is CASSHRQFGYNSPPHF. The CDR3 DNA reads TGCGCCAGCAGCCACAGACAGTTTGGCTATAATTCACCCCCCCACTTT.

This rearrangement joins TRBV19 to TRBJ2-1; possibly TRBD1 for D (8 bases). Germline lookup yields CDR1 LNHDA and CDR2 SQIVND (reference sequence). V lost 6 bases and J lost 4, with 19 bases in between. The CDR3 totals 16 residues. The CDR3 protein is CASSLIQGGRYNEQFF. For the CDR3, the DNA is TGTGCCAGTAGCCTCATACAGGGGGGGCGATACAATGAGCAGTTCTTC.

This clonotype was recorded many times. V usage is TRBV20-1 and J usage is TRBJ1-5; D is uncertain. The CDR3 totals 14 residues. In germline, CDR1 is DFQATT, CDR2 SNEGSKA (reference sequence). V shed 0 bases and J shed 7 bases, with 13 bases lying between them. The CDR3 DNA follows: TGCAGTGCTAGAGAGCCCAGCGGCGGGCAGCCCCAGCATTTT. Residues: CSAREPSGGQPQHF.

This clonotype was detected ten times or more. The V call is TRBV7-2, the J call TRBJ2-1; D perhaps matches TRBD2 (6 bases). This CDR3 region has 18 residues. The germline gives CDR1 SGHTA, CDR2 FQGNSA. V was shortened by 4 bases and J by 8 bases, with 27 bases between the two germline ends. The CDR3 here is CASSSRYQSRLVMDEQFF. CDR3 DNA sequence: TGTGCCAGCAGCTCCAGATACCAATCACGACTAGTGATGGATGAGCAGTTCTTC.

The V call is TRBV9, the J call TRBJ2-2; 9 nucleotides agree with TRBD2. With 4 bases clipped from V and 0 bases from J, the junction kept 7 bases outside the gene matches. CDR3 length: 17 residues. CDR1 is SGDLS, CDR2 YYNGEE, per germline. The DNA for the CDR3 is TGTGCCAGCAGCAATCAACTAGCGGGTGCGAACACCGGGGAGCTGTTTTTT. It yields the protein CASSNQLAGANTGELFF.

This clonotype was seen more than once but under ten times. This chain connects TRBV7-2 to TRBJ2-7; possibly TRBD2 for D (5 bases). CDR3 length equals 14 residues. Germline lookup yields CDR1 SGHTA and CDR2 FQGNSA. Trimming stripped 5 bases from V and 7 bases from J, with 18 bases between. The CDR3 sequence: CASSPIVPGVEQYF. CDR3 nucleotides: TGTGCCAGCAGCCCGATAGTCCCCGGGGTAGAGCAGTACTTC.

This clonotype was found many times. CDR3 nucleotide sequence: TGTGCCAGCAGCCCAGACAGGGATGTCACTGAAGCTTTCTTT. Protein: CASSPDRDVTEAFF. This rearrangement joins TRBV28 to TRBJ1-1; 7 nucleotides align to TRBD1. CDR3 size: 14 residues. Germline V gives CDR1 MDHEN, CDR2 SYDVKM. V lost 6 bases, J lost 4 bases, and 8 bases stayed unmatched.

This clonotype was found many times. The chain combines TRBV28 with TRBJ2-1; 12 bases are shared with TRBD2. CDR1 and CDR2 from the germline V gene are MDHEN and SYDVKM. V trimming: 1 base; J trimming: 16 bases; junction bases outside the gene matches: 11. CDR3 length: 15 amino acids. CDR3 coding DNA: TGTGCCAGCAGTTTATTTTGGACTAGCGGGACAATTGCATTCTTC. Translating gives CASSLFWTSGTIAFF.

This clonotype was counted at least ten times. The CDR3 spells CASSEIGRAYGYTF. In DNA, the CDR3 is TGTGCCAGCAGTGAAATAGGACGGGCCTATGGCTACACCTTC. V and J are TRBV2 and TRBJ1-2; D is ambiguous. V was cut by 2 bases and J by 4 bases, with 11 bases left in between. The length of the CDR3 is 14 residues. Germline values: CDR1 SNHLY, CDR2 FYNNEI.

Regarding this clonotype: One base away lies a much larger clone, so this may be a sequencing read error. The V and J genes are TRBV7-9 and TRBJ2-3; perhaps D is TRBD1 or TRBD2 (5 bases each). Germline CDR1 reads SEHNR; CDR2 reads FQNEAQ (reference sequence). The CDR3 covers 18 residues. CDR3 sequence: CATSQAPPRAAQGDTQYF. The CDR3 nucleotides are TGTGCCACCAGCCAGGCCCCGCCGAGAGCGGCCCAGGGAGATACGCAGTATTTT.

Ten or more counts support this clonotype. J is TRBJ2-7 and V is TRBV4-3; 8 bases map to TRBD2. Germline CDR1 is LGHNA and CDR2 is YSLEER. This CDR3 is 17 amino acids long. V was clipped by 0 bases and J by 8 bases; unmatched bases: 15. Written as DNA, the CDR3 is TGCGCCAGCAGCCAAGATCGGGGGGGGACTACAGCCCTCCAGCAGTACTTC. Protein sequence: CASSQDRGGTTALQQYF.

This clonotype came up many times. This sequence joins TRBV20-1 and TRBJ2-7; TRBD1 agrees at 9 bases. CDR1 is DFQATT, CDR2 SNEGSKA, per germline (reference sequence). CDR3 size: 14 residues. V lost 1 base and J lost 2; bases outside the gene matches: 3. CDR3 protein: CSARGDRDPYEQYF. The CDR3 DNA reads TGCAGTGCTAGAGGGGACAGGGACCCCTACGAGCAGTACTTC.

In its sample, this clonotype was seen a few times. The rearrangement links TRBV20-1 to TRBJ1-6; D is undetermined. Between the trimmed V and J ends, which lost 4 bases and 11 bases, there was a span of 15 bases. The germline CDR1 and CDR2 sequences are DFQATT and SNEGSKA (reference sequence). CDR3 length: 13 amino acids. CDR3 nucleotide sequence: TGCAGTGCTACCGAGGGAGTAGCTACACCCCTCCACTTT. Encoded protein: CSATEGVATPLHF.

Comment on this clonotype: Its ends do not fully match the called genes, so a read error is possible. The chain couples TRBV28 to TRBJ2-7, with 7 positions matching TRBD1. The germline V gene encodes CDR1 MDHEN and CDR2 SYDVKM. The CDR3 is made up of 15 amino acids. CDR3 in DNA: TGTGCCAACAGTTTAGGCGTGACAGGGTCCCACGAGCAGTACTTC. It specifies CANSLGVTGSHEQYF.

The V call is TRBV28, the J call TRBJ1-5; possible D gene TRBD1, 6 bases. The CDR3 loop spans 16 amino acids. Trimming removed 5 bases at V and 0 bases at J, with 14 bases between. Germline V gives CDR1 MDHEN, CDR2 SYDVKM. The CDR3 region is CASSPRGGYSNQPQHF. DNA of the CDR3: TGTGCCAGCAGTCCGAGGGGGGGTTATAGCAATCAGCCCCAGCATTTT.